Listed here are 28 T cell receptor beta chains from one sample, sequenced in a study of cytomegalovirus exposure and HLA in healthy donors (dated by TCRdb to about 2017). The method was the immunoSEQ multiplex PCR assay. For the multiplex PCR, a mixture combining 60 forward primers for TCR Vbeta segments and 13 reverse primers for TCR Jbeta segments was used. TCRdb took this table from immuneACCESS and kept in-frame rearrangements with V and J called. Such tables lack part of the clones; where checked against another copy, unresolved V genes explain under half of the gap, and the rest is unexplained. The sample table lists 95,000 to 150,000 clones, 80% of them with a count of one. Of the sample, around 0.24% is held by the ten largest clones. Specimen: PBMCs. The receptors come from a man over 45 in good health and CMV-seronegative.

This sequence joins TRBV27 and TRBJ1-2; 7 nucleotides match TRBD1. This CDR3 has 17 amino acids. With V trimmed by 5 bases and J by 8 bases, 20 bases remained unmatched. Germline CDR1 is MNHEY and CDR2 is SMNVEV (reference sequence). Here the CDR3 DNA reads TGTGCCAGCAGTCCGACCGGGACAGATACCCTCCTTAGGGGCTACACCTTC. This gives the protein CASSPTGTDTLLRGYTF.

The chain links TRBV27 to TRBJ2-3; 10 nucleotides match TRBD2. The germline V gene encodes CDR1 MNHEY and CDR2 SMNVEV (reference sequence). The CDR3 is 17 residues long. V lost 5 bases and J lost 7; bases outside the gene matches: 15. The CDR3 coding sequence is TGTGCCAGCAGTCTCCTTAGCGGGGGGACTCGGTCGCATACGCAGTATTTT. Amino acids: CASSLLSGGTRSHTQYF.

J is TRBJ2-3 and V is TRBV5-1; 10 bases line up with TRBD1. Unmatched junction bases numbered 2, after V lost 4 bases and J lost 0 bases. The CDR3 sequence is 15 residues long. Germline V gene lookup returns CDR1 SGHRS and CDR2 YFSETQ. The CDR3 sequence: CASSRQGASTDTQYF. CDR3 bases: TGCGCCAGCAGCAGACAGGGGGCTAGCACAGATACGCAGTATTTT.

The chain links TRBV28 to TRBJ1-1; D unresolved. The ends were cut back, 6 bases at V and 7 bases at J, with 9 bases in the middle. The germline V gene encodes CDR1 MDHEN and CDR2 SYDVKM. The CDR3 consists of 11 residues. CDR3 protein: CASRSPVEAFF. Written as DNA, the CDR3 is TGTGCCAGCAGAAGCCCGGTTGAAGCTTTCTTT.

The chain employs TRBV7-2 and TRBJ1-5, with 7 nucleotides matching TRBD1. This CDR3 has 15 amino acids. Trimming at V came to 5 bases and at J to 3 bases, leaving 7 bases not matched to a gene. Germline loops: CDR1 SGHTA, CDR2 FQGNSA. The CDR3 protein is CASSLLGQDNQPQHF. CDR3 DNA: TGTGCCAGCAGCCTACTCGGACAGGACAATCAGCCCCAGCATTTT.

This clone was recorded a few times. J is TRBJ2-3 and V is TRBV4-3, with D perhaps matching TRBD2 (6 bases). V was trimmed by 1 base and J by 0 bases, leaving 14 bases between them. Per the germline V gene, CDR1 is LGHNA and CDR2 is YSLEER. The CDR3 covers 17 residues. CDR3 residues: CASSQVGLAYSTDTQYF. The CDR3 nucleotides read TGCGCCAGCAGCCAAGTTGGTCTAGCGTACAGCACAGATACGCAGTATTTT.

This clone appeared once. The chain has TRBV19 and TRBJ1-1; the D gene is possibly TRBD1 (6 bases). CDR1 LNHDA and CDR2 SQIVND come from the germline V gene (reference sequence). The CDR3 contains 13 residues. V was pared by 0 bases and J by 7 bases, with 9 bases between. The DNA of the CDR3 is TGTGCCAGTAGTATAGATAGGACAGTTGAAGCTTTCTTT. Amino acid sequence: CASSIDRTVEAFF.

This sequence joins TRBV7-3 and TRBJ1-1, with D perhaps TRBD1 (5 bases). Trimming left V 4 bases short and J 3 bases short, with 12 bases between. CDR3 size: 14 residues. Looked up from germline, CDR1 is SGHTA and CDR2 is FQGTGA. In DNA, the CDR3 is TGTGCCAGCAGCTCACCGACAGAGGACACTGAAGCTTTCTTT. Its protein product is CASSSPTEDTEAFF.

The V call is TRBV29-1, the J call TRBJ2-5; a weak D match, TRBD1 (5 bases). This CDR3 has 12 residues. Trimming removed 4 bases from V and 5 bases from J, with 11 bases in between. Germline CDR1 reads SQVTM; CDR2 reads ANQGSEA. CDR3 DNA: TGCAGCGTTGCAGGGCCCGGGGAGACCCAGTACTTC. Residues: CSVAGPGETQYF.

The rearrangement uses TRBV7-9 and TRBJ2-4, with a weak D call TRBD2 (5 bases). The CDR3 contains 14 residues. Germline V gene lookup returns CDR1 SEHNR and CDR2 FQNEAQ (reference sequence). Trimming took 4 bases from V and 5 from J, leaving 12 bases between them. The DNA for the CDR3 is TGTGCCAGCAGCTCCCCCGGGCGGGAAAACATTCAGTACTTC. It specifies CASSSPGRENIQYF.

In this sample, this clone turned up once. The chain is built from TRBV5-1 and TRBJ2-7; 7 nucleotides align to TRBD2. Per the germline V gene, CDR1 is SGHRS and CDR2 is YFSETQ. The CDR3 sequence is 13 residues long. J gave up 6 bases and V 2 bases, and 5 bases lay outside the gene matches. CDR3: CASSFRGEGEQYF. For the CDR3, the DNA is TGCGCCAGCAGCTTCCGAGGGGAGGGCGAGCAGTACTTC.

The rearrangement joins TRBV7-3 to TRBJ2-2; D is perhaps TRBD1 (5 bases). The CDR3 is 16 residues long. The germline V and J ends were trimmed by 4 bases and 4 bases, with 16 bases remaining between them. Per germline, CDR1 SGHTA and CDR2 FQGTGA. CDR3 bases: TGTGCCAGCAGCTCAGGCAGCAGGGTGGCCACCGGGGAGCTGTTTTTT. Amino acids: CASSSGSRVATGELFF.

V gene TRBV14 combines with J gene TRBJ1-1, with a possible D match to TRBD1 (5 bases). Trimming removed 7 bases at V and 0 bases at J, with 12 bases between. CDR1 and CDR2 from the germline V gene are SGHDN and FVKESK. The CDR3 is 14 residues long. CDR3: CASKAGRMNTEAFF. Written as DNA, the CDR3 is TGTGCCAGCAAAGCGGGACGAATGAACACTGAAGCTTTCTTT.

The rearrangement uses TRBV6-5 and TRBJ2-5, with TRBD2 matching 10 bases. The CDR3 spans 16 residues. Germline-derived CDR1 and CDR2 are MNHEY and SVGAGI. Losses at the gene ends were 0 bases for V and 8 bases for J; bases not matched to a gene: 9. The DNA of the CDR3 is TGTGCCAGCAGTTACTCGAACCTAGCGGGGGTTGTAACCCAGTACTTC. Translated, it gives CASSYSNLAGVVTQYF.

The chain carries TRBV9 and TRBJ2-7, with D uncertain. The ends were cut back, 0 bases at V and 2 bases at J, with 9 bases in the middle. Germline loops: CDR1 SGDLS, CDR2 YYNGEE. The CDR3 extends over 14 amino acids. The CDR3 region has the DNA TGTGCCAGCAGCGTAGTTGGCAGTACCTACGAGCAGTACTTC. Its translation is CASSVVGSTYEQYF.

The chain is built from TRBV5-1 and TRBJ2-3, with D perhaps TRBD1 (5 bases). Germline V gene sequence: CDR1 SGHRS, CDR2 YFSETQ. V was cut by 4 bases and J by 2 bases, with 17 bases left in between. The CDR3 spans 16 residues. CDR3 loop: CASSRENLDNTDTQYF. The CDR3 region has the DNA TGCGCCAGCAGCCGAGAGAATCTGGACAACACAGATACGCAGTATTTT.

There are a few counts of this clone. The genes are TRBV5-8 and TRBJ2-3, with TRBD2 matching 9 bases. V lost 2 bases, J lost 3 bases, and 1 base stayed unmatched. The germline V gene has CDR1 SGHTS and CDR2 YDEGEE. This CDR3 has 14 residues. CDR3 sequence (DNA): TGTGCCAGCAGCTTCGGACTAGCGACAGATACGCAGTATTTT. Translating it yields CASSFGLATDTQYF.

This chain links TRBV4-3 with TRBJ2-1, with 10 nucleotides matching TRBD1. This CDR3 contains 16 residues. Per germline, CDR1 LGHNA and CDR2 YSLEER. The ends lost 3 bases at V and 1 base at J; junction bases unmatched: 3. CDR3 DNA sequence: TGCGCCAGCAGCCAGGGGGACAGGGGTTCCTACAATGAGCAGTTCTTC. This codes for CASSQGDRGSYNEQFF.

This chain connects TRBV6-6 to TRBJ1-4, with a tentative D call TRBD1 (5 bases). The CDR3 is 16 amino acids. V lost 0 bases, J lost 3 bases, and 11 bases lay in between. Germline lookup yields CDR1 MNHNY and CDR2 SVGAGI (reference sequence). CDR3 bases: TGTGCCAGCAGTTACTCGGGGGGGGGTTCTAATGAAAAACTGTTTTTT. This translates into CASSYSGGGSNEKLFF.

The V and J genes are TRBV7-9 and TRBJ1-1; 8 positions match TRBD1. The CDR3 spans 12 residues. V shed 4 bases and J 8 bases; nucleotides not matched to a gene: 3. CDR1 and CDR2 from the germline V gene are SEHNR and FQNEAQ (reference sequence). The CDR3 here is CASSSRTGEAFF. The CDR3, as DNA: TGTGCCAGCAGCTCAAGGACAGGGGAAGCTTTCTTT.

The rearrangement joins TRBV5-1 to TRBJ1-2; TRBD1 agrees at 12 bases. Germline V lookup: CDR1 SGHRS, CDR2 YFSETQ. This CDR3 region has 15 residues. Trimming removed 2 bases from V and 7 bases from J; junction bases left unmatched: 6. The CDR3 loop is CASSFGDRGQVGYTF. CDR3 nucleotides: TGCGCCAGCAGCTTCGGGGACAGGGGGCAAGTTGGCTACACCTTC.

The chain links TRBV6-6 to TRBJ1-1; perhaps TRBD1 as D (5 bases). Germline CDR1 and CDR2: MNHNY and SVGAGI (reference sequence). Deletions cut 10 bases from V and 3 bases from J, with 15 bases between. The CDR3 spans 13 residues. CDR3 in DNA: TGTGCCACAGAGCGGGGACGGGACACTGAAGCTTTCTTT. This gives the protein CATERGRDTEAFF.

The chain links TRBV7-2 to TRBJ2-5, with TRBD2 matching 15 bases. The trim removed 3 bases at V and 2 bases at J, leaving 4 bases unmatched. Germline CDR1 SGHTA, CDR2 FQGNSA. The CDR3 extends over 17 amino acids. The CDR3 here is CASSFGLAGGEQETQYF. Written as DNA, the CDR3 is TGTGCCAGCAGCTTCGGACTAGCGGGGGGGGAGCAAGAGACCCAGTACTTC.

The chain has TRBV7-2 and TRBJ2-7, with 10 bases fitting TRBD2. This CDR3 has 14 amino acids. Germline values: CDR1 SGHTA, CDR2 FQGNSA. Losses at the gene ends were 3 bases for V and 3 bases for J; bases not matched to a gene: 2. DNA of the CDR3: TGTGCCAGCAGCTTGGGACTAGCGAGCTACGAGCAGTACTTC. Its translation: CASSLGLASYEQYF. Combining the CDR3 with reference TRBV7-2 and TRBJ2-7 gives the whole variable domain GAGVSQSPSNKVTEKGKDVELRCDPISGHTALYWYRQSLGQGLEFLIYFQGNSAPDKSGLPSDRFSAERTGGSVSTLTIQRTQQEDSAVYLCASSLGLASYEQYFGPGTRLTVT.

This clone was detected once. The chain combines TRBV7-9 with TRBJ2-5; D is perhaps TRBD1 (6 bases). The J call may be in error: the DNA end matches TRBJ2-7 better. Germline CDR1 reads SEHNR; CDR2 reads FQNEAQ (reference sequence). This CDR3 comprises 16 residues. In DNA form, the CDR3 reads TGTGCCAGCAGCTTCAGCACCGGGACACACGCCTACGAGCAGTACTTC. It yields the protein CASSFSTGTHAYEQYF.

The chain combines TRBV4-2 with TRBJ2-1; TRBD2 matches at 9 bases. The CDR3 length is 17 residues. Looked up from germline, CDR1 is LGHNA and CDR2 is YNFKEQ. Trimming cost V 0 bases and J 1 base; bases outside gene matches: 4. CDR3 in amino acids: CASSQEPAGGSYNEQFF. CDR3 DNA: TGTGCCAGCAGCCAAGAGCCAGCGGGAGGTTCCTACAATGAGCAGTTCTTC.

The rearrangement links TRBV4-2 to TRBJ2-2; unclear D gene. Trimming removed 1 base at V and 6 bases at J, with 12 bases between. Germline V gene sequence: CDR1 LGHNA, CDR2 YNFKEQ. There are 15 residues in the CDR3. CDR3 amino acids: CASSQGGSDPGELFF. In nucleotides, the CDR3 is TGTGCCAGCAGCCAAGGAGGTAGTGATCCCGGGGAGCTGTTTTTT.

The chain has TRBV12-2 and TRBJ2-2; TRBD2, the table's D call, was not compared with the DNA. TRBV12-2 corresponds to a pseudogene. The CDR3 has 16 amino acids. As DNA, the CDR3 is TGTGCAAGTCGCTTAGCGAGAGATCCAAACACCGGGGAGCTGTTTTTT. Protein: CASRLARDPNTGELFF.